Below, one TCR beta chain is given with its context. Treatment denoted: randomized to nivolumab then ipilimumab (arm A) or the reverse (arm B). V was trimmed by 0 bases and J by 2 bases, leaving 6 bases between them. Germline assignment: CDR1 SGDLS and CDR2 YYNGEE. This CDR3 comprises 14 residues. Here immunoSEQ multiplex PCR was the method, and the copy in TCRdb shows in-frame clones only, minus some. The table lists some 17,000 clones, about 67% of them singletons. This entry belongs to a study of sequential checkpoint blockade in melanoma. The chain combines TRBV9 with TRBJ2-1; D unresolved. Here the sequenced sample was CD8+ T cells sorted from blood (inferred from file names), taken from a patient given nivolumab and ipilimumab in sequence. The sequence was obtained from a human donor with melanoma. As DNA, the CDR3 is TGTGCCAGCAGCGTAGATGTAGCCTACAATGAGCAGTTCTTC. Encoded protein: CASSVDVAYNEQFF.